This TCR beta chain appears in the sequencing data of a study of CD8+CD57+ T cells in acquired aplastic anemia. Genomic DNA was employed as the template in profiling TCR beta VDJ and CDR3. TCRdb reanalysed the reads using MiXCR and keeps one entry per CDR3 protein. This table has about 470,000 distinct CDR3 sequences, around 30% appearing once. The sequenced patients had an expansion of CD8+CD57+ cells seen by flow cytometry. This clonotype was seen many times. Trimming shortened V by 5 bases and J by 0 bases, and 13 bases separated the two germline ends. The CDR3 runs 15 residues. Germline V lookup: CDR1 SGHAT, CDR2 FQNNGV.

The receptor's source is a human donor with aplastic anemia. The chain is built from TRBV11-2 and TRBJ1-2; D is undetermined. Sequenced: sorted CD4+, CD8+, or CD8+CD57+ T cells (not recorded which) from PBMCs. CDR3 protein: CASSLNRLTNYGYTF. CDR3 bases: TGTGCCAGCAGCCTAAACAGACTCACTAACTATGGCTACACCTTC.